There are many counts of the clone carrying this T cell receptor (beta chain). Antigen: not known. These data originate in a study of T cells in Graves' hyperthyroidism and ophthalmopathy. Study information: Peripheral blood was collected at initial diagnosis, before any treatment. General study results and limits: Blood also held most thyroid clonotypes expanded beyond 0.001.

Investigators excluded patients with uncontrolled infection, other autoimmune disease, pregnancy or lactation. Out of more than 8 ml of fresh peripheral blood came the PBMCs. The trim removed 6 bases at V and 6 bases at J, leaving 11 bases unmatched. The CDR3 covers 16 residues. Per the germline V gene, CDR1 is SGHKS and CDR2 is YYEKEE (reference sequence). TCR beta CDR3 sequences were amplified from RNA transcripts. During a first-round RT-PCR of the TCR CDR3, the HTBI primer set was used. Using its own MiXCR run on the multiplex PCR reads, TCRdb lists one record per CDR3 protein. This sample has fewer than 650,000 distinct CDR3 sequences, with approximately 15% found just once.

The clonotype was recovered from a young woman with Graves' hyperthyroidism that later progressed to Graves' ophthalmopathy. J is TRBJ2-2 and V is TRBV5-5, with TRBD1 identical over 10 bases. The sequenced sample consisted of blood. The CDR3 nucleotides read TGTGCCAGCACCTCTCCGGGACAGGGGTTACCCGGGGAGCTGTTTTTT. Translating gives CASTSPGQGLPGELFF.